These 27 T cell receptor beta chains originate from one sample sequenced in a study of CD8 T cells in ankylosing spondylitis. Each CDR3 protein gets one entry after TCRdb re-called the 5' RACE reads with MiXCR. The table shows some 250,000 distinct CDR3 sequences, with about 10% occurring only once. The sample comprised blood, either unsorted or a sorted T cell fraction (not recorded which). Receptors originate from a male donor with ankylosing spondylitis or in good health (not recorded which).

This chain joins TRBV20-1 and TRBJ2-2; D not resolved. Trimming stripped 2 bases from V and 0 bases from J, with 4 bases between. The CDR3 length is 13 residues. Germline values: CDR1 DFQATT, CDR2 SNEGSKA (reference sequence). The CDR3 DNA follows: TGCAGTGCTAGAAACGCGAACACCGGGGAGCTGTTTTTT. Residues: CSARNANTGELFF.

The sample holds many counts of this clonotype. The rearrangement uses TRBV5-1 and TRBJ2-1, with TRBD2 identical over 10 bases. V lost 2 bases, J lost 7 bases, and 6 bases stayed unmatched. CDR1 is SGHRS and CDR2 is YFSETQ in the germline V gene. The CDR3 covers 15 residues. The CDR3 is CASSFSGRAPNEQFF. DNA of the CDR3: TGCGCCAGCAGCTTCAGCGGGAGGGCTCCTAATGAGCAGTTCTTC.

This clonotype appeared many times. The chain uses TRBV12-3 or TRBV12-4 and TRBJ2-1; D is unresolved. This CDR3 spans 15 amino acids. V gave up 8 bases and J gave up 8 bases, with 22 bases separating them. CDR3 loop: CASRELRTSPDEQFF. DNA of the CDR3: TGTGCCAGCCGAGAATTGAGGACCTCGCCCGATGAGCAGTTCTTC.

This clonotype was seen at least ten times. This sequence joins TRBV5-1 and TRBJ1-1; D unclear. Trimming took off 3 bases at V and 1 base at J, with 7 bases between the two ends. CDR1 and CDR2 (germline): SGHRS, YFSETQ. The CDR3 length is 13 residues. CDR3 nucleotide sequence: TGCGCCAGCAGCTCCGCTCCGAACACTGAAGCTTTCTTT. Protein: CASSSAPNTEAFF.

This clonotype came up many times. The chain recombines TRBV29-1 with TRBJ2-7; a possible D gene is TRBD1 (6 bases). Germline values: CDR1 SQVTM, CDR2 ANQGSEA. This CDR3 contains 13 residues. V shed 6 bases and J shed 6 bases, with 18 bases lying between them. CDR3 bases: TGCAGCGTAACCGACAGGTCCCGGGGCGAGCAGTACTTC. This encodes CSVTDRSRGEQYF.

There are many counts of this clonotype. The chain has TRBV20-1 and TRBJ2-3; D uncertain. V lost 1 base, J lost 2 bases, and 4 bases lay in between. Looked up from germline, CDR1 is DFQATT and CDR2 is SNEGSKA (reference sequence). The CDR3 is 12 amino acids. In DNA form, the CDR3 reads TGCAGTGCTAGAGCGGACACAGATACGCAGTATTTT. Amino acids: CSARADTDTQYF.

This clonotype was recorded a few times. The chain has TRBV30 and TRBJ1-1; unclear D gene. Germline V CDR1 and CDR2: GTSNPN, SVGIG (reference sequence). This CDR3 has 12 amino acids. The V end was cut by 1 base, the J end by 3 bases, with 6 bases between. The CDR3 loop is CAWSDGDTEAFF. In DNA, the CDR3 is TGTGCCTGGAGTGACGGGGACACTGAAGCTTTCTTT.

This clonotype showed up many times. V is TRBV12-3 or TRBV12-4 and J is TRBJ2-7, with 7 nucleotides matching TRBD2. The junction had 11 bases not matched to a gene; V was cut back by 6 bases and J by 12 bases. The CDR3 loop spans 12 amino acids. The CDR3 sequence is CASSPRRGERYF. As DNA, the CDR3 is TGTGCCAGCAGCCCCCGCCGGGGGGAGAGGTACTTC.

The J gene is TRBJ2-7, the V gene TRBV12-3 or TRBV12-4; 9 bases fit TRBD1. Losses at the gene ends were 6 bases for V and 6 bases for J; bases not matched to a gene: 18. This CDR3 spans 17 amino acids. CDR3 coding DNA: TGTGCCAGCAGCTTACCGGGACAGGGCGCAGCCACTTCCGAGCAGTACTTC. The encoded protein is CASSLPGQGAATSEQYF.

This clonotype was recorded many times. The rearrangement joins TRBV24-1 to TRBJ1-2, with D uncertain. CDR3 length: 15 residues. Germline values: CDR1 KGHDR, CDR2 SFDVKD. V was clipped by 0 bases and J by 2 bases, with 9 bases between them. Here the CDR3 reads CATSDLTGSNYGYTF. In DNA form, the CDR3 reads TGTGCCACCAGTGATTTGACGGGGTCGAACTATGGCTACACCTTC.

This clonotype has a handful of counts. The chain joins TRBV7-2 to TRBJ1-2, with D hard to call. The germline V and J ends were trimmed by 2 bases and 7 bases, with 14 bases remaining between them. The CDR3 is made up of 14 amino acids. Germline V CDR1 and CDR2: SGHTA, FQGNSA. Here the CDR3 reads CASSLRPRTPGYTF. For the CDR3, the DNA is TGTGCCAGCAGCTTACGACCGAGGACTCCTGGCTACACCTTC.

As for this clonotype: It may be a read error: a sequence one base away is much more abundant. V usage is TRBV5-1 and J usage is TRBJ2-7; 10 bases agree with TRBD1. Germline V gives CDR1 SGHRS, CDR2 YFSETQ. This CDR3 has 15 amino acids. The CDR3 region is CASSWGQGPSYVQYF. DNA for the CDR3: TGCGCCAGCAGCTGGGGACAGGGGCCGTCCTACGTGCAGTACTTC.

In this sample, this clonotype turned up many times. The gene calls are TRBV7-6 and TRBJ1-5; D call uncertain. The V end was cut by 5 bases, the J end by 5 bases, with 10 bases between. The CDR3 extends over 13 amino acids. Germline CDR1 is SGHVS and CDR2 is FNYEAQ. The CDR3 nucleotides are TGTGCCAGCAGCCCGCGGACGGATCAGCCCCAGCATTTT. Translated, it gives CASSPRTDQPQHF.

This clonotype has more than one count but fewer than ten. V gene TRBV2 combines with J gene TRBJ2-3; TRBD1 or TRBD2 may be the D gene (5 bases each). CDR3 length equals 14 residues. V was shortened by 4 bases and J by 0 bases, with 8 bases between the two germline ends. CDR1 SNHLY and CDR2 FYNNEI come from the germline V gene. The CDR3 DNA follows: TGTGCCAGCAGTGGGGACGCGAGCACAGATACGCAGTATTTT. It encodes CASSGDASTDTQYF.

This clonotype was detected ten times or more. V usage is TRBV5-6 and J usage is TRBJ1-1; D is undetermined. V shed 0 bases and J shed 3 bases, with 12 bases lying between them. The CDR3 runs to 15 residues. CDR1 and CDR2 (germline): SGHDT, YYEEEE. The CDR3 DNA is TGTGCCAGCAGCTTGGCAGGTCGGTGGGACACTGAAGCTTTCTTT. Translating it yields CASSLAGRWDTEAFF.

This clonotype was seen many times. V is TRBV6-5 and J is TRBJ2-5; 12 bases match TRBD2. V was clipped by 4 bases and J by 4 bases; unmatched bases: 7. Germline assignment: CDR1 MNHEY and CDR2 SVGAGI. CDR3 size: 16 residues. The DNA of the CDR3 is TGTGCCAGCAGTTCCCGACTAGCGGGAGTCAGAGAGACCCAGTACTTC. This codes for CASSSRLAGVRETQYF.

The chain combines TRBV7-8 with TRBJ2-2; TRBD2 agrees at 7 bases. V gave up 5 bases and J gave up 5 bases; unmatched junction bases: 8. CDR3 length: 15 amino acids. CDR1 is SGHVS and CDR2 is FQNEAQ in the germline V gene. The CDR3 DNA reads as TGTGCCAGCAGCCGGGGACTACCTGGGACCGGGGAGCTGTTTTTT. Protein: CASSRGLPGTGELFF. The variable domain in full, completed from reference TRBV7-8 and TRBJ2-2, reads GAGVSQSPRYKVAKRGQDVALRCDPISGHVSLFWYQQALGQGPEFLTYFQNEAQLDKSGLPSDRFFAERPEGSVSTLKIQRTQQEDSAVYLCASSRGLPGTGELFFGEGSRLTVL.

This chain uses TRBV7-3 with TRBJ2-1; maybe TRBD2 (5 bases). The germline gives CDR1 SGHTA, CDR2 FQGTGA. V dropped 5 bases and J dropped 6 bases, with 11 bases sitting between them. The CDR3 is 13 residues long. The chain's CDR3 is CASSEGLGNEQFF. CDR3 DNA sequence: TGTGCCAGCAGCGAGGGCCTGGGCAATGAGCAGTTCTTC.

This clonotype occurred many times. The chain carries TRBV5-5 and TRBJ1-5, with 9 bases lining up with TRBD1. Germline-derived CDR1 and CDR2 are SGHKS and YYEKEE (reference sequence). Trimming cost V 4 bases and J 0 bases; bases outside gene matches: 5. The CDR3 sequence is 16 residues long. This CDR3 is CASSLGQGNSNQPQHF. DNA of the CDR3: TGTGCCAGCAGCCTCGGACAGGGGAATAGCAATCAGCCCCAGCATTTT.

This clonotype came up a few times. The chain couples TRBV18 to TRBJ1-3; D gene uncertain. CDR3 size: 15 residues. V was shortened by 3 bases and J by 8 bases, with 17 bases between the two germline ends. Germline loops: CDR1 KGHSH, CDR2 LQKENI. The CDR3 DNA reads TGTGCCAGCTCACCCTCCCGCCTCCCCGGGGACACCATATATTTT. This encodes CASSPSRLPGDTIYF.

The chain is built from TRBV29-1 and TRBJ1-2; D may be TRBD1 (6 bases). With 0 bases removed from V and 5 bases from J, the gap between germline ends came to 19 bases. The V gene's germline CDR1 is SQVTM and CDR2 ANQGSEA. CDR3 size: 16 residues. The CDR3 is CSVEEFPTSGAYGYTF. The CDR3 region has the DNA TGCAGCGTTGAAGAATTCCCCACCTCGGGGGCGTATGGCTACACCTTC.

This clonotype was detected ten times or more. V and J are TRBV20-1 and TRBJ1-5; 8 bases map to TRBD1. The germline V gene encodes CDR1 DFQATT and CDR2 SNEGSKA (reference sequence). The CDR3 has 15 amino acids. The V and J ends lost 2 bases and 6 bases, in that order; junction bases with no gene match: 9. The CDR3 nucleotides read TGCAGTGCTAGATCCCGACAGGGGACCGGTCAGCCCCAGCATTTT. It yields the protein CSARSRQGTGQPQHF.

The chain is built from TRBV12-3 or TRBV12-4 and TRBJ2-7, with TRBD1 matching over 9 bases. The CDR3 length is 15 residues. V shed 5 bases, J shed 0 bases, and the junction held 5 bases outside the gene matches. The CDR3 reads CASSPRQGDSYEQYF. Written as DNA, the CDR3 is TGTGCCAGCAGTCCCAGACAGGGGGACTCCTACGAGCAGTACTTC.

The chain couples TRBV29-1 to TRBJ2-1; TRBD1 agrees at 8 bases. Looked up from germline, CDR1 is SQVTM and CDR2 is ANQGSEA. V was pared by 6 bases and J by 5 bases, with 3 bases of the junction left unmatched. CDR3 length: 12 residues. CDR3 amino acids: CSVGQGHNEQFF. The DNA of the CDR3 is TGCAGCGTCGGACAGGGTCACAATGAGCAGTTCTTC.

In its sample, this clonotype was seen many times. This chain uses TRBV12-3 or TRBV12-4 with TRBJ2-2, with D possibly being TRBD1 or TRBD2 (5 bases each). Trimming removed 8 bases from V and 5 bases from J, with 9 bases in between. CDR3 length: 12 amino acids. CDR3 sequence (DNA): TGTGCCAGCTTGGGGGTTACCGGGGAGCTGTTTTTT. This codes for CASLGVTGELFF.

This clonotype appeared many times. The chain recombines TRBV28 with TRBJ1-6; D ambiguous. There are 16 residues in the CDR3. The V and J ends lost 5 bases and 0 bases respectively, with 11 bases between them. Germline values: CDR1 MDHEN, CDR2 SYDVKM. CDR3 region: CASSPSGSSYNSPLHF. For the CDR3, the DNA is TGTGCCAGCAGTCCCTCCGGGAGCTCCTATAATTCACCCCTCCACTTT.

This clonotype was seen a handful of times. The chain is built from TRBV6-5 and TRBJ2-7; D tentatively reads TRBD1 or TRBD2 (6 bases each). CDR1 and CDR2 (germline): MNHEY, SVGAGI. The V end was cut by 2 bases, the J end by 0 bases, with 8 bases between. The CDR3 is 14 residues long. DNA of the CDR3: TGTGCCAGCAGTTACGGGGGGCCCTCCTACGAGCAGTACTTC. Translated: CASSYGGPSYEQYF.